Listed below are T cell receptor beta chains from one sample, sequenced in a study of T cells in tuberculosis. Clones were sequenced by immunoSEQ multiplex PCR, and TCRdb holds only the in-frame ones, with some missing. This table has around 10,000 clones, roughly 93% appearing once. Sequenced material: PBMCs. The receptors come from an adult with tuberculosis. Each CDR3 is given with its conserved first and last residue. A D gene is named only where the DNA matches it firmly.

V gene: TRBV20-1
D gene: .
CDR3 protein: CSARGPNEQFF

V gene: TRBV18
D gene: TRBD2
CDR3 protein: CASSPLGSGRVNEDTQYF

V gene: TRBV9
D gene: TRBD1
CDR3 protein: CASSTGTVTEQFF

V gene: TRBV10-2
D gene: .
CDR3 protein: CASSEGGFSNYGYTF

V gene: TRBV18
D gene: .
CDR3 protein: CASSPSSEGGANYGYTF

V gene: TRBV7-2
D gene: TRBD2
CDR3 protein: CASSLSGGAHNEQFF

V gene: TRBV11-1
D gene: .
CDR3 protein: CASSFLGGISYEQYF

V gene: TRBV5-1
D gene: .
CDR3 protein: CASSLAVPTPTGYTF

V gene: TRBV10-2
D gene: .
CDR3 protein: CASSVGLGAYGYTF

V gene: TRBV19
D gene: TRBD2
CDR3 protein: CASSIGLAGRNYEQYF

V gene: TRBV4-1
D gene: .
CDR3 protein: CASSPLPGTNYGYTF

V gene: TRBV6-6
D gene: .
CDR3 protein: CASSPGINTEAFF

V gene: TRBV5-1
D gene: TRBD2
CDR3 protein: CASSLASGSRASYEQYF

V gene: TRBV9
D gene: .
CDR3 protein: CASSGVTQYF

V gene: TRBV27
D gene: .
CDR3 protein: CASSVAVSTEAFF

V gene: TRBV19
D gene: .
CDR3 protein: CASSYRDSQPGGYTF

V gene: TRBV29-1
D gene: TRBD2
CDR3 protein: CSVLGTSGTGTQYF

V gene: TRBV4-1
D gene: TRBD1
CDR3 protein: CASSLQGGRAFF

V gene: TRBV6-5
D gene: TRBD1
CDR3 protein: CASSPLTGRHQPQHF

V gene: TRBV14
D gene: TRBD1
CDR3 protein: CASSRQGNTEAFF

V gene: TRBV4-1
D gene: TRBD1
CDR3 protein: CASSLMGQTTRELFF

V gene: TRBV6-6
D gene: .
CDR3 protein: CASSYGGNEQFF

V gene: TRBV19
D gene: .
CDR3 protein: CASSIGQRNTEAFF

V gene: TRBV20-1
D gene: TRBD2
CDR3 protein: CSAWGGETQYF

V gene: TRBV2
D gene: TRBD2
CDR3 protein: CAMRTSGTDTQYF

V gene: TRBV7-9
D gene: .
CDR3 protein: CASSLGAAGPYGYTF

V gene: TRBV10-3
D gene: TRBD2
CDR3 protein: CAISGAAGGDTGELFF

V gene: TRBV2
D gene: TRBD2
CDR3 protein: CASSDGTRKVGAKTQYF

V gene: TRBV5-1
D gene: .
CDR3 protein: CASSLGVAYEQYF

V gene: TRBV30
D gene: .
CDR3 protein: CAWTSGTSSDEQFF

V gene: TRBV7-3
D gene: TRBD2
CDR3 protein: CASSLTAGLAGGTGETQYF

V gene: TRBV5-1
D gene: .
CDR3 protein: CASSVREVSGANVLTF

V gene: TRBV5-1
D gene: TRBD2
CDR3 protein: CASKKTSGIEQYF